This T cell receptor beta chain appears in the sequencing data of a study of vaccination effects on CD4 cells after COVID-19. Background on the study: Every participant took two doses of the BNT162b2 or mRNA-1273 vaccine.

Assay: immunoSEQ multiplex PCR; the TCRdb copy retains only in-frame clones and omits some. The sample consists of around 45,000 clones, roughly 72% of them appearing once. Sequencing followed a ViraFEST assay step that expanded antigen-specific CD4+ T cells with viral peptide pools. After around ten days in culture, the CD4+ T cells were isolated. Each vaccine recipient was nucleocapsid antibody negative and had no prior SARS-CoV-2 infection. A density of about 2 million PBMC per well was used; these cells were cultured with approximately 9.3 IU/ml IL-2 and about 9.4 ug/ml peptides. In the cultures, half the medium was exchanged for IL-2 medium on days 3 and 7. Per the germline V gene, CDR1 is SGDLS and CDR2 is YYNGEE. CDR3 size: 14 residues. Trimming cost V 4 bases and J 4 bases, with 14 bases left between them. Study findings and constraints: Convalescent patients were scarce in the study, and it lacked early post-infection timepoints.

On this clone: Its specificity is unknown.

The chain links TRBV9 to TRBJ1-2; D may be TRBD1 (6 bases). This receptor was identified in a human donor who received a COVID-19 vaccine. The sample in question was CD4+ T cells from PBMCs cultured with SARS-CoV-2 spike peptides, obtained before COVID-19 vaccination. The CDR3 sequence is CASSLPGTSYGYTF. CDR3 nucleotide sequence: TGTGCCAGCAGCCTACCCGGGACATCCTATGGCTACACCTTC.